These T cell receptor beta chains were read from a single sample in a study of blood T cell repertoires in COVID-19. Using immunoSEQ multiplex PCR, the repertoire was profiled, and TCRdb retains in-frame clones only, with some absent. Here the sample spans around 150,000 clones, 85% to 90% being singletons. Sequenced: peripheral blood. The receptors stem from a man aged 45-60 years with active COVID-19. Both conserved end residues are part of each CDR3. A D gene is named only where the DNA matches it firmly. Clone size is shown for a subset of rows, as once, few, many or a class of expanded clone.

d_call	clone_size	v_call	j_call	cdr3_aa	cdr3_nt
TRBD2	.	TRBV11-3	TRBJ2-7	CASSLPPPGLAVTYEQYF	TGTGCCAGCAGCCTACCCCCCCCTGGACTAGCGGTTACCTACGAGCAGTACTTC
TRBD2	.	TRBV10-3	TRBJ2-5	CAISEVASGGRETQYF	TGTGCCATCAGTGAGGTTGCTAGCGGGGGTAGGGAGACCCAGTACTTC
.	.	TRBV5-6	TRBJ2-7	CASSLGGGTYEQYF	TGTGCCAGCAGCTTGGGAGGTGGCACCTACGAGCAGTACTTC
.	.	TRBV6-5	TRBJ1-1	CASSYSTGRGEAFF	TGTGCCAGCAGTTACTCGACGGGGCGGGGTGAAGCTTTCTTT
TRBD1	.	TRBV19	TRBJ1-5	CASSRDRGGSPQHF	TGTGCCAGTAGTAGGGACAGGGGCGGTTCGCCCCAGCATTTT
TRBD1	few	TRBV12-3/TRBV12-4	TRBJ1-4	CASKGQAGEKLFF	TGTGCCAGCAAGGGACAGGCGGGAGAAAAACTGTTTTTT
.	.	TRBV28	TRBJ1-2	CASSLLQGPPGF	TGTGCCAGCAGTTTACTTCAGGGGCCCCCGGGCTTC
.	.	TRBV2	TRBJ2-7	CASRAGPYYEQYF	TGTGCCAGTAGGGCGGGACCCTATTACGAGCAGTACTTC
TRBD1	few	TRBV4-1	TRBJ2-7	CASSQTGQGVHEQYF	TGCGCCAGCAGCCAAACGGGACAGGGGGTCCACGAGCAGTACTTC
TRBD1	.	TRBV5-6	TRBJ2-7	CASSPDRDAYEQYF	TGTGCCAGCAGCCCCGACAGGGACGCCTACGAGCAGTACTTC